This TCR beta chain was retrieved from a study of T cell responses to AZD1222 COVID-19 vaccine. Germline loops: CDR1 LNHDA, CDR2 SQIVND (reference sequence). The CDR3 is 18 amino acids. The V and J ends lost 6 bases and 6 bases respectively, with 26 bases between them. The method was immunoSEQ multiplex PCR; TCRdb's version includes in-frame clones alone and lacks a portion of them. The sample lists around 160,000 clones; approximately 89% were seen once. Comments on this clone: Its antigen is as yet unknown.

The study, taken as a whole, reports: A rise in Spike-specific TCR breadth and depth followed two AZD1222 doses. Spike-wide coverage was observed for vaccine-associated CD4 TCRs, with dominant responses at 160-218 and 743-854.

The clonotype comes from an adult in good health. The sample consisted of peripheral blood, taken on day 0 of AZD1222 vaccination. This chain links TRBV19 with TRBJ1-4; D gene unclear. The CDR3 DNA follows: TGTGCCAGTAGGAGGACCGGCCGGGCCACCGGAGGACATGAAAAACTGTTTTTT. Its translation is CASRRTGRATGGHEKLFF. The full variable domain, its missing parts supplied by reference TRBV19 and TRBJ1-4, is DGGITQSPKYLFRKEGQNVTLSCEQNLNHDAMYWYRQDPGQGLRLIYYSQIVNDFQKGDIAEGYSVSREKKESFPLTVTSAQKNPTAFYLCASRRTGRATGGHEKLFFGSGTQLSVL.